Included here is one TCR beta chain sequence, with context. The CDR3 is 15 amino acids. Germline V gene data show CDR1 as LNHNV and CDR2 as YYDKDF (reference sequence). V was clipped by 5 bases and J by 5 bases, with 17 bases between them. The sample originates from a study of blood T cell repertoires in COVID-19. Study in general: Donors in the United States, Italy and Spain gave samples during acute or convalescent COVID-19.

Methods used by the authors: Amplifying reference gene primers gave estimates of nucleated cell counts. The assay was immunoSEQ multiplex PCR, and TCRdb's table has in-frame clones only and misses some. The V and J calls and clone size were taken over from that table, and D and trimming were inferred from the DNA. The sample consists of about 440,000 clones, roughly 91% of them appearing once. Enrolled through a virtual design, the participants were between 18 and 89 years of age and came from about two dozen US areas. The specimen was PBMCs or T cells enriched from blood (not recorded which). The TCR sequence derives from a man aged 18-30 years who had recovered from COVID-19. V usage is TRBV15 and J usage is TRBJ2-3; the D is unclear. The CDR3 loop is CATSSRPGQKDTQYF. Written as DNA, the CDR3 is TGTGCCACCAGCTCCCGGCCAGGTCAGAAAGATACGCAGTATTTT.